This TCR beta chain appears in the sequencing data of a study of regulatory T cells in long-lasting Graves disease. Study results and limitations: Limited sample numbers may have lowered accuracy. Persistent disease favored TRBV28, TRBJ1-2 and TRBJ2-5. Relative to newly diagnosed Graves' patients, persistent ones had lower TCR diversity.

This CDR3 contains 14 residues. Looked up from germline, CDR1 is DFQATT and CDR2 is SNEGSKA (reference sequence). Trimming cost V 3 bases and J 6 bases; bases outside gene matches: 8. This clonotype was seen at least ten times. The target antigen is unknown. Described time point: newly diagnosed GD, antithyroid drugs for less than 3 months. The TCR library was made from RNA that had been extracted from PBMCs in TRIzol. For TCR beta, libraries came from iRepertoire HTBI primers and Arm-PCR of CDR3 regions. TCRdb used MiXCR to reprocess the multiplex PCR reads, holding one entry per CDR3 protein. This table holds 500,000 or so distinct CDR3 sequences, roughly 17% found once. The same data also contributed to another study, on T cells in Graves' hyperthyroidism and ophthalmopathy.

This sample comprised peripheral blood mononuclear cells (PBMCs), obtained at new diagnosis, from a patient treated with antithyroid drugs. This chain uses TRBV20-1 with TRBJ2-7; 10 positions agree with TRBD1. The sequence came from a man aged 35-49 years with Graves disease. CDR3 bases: TGCAGTGCTAGGGGCGACAGGGGGCCTGGCGAGCAGTACTTC. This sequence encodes CSARGDRGPGEQYF.